A single sample gave rise to the 11 T cell receptor beta chains below, sequenced in a study of T cells after yellow fever vaccination. Via MiXCR, TCRdb re-called the 5' RACE reads, giving one row per CDR3 protein. Of approximately 300,000 distinct CDR3 sequences detected, roughly 8.7% appear once; the ten largest clones hold about a sixth. The input for sequencing was PBMCs, taken on the day of the first yellow fever vaccination. Receptors were obtained from a young man who received the YFV17D yellow fever vaccine.

CDR3 protein: CASSEYSEAFF. CDR3 bases: TGTGCCAGCAGTGAATATTCTGAAGCTTTCTTT. V usage is TRBV25-1 and J usage is TRBJ1-1; D remains unclear. This CDR3 region has 11 residues. V lost 0 bases and J lost 6, with 2 bases in between. Germline-derived CDR1 and CDR2 are MGHDK and SYGVNS.

This clonotype was detected many times. The rearrangement joins TRBV5-1 to TRBJ2-2; D is undetermined. V was clipped by 0 bases and J by 6 bases, with 15 bases between them. This CDR3 has 16 amino acids. Germline values: CDR1 SGHRS, CDR2 YFSETQ. This chain's CDR3 is CASSLGALLFAGELFF. The CDR3 DNA follows: TGCGCCAGCAGCTTGGGGGCCCTATTGTTTGCCGGGGAGCTGTTTTTT.

This sequence joins TRBV20-1 and TRBJ2-7; D is undetermined. Germline CDR1 DFQATT, CDR2 SNEGSKA (reference sequence). The CDR3 runs 12 residues. The CDR3 reads CRLSEPFYEQYF. The CDR3 DNA reads as TGCAGGCTCTCGGAACCCTTCTACGAGCAGTACTTC.

The chain joins TRBV30 to TRBJ2-3; 9 bases are a match to TRBD1. The CDR3 contains 13 residues. V lost 4 bases and J lost 7; bases outside the gene matches: 6. The germline V gene encodes CDR1 GTSNPN and CDR2 SVGIG (reference sequence). The CDR3 DNA follows: TGTGCCTGGAAGACACAGGGGGCATATACGCAGTATTTT. Translating gives CAWKTQGAYTQYF.

The table lists this clonotype with a few counts. The chain is built from TRBV6-5 and TRBJ2-3, with 11 bases matching TRBD2. Germline trimming cut 2 bases from V and 5 bases from J; bases unmatched to any gene: 3. This CDR3 has 15 residues. Germline assignment: CDR1 MNHEY and CDR2 SVGAGI. For the CDR3, the DNA is TGTGCCAGCAGTTACCAGGGACTAGCGGTAGATACGCAGTATTTT. Translation gives CASSYQGLAVDTQYF.

This clonotype has at least ten counts. This chain links TRBV20-1 with TRBJ2-5; 9 bases are shared with TRBD1. The CDR3 length is 14 residues. V was pared by 5 bases and J by 3 bases, with 7 bases of the junction left unmatched. Germline V gene data show CDR1 as DFQATT and CDR2 as SNEGSKA (reference sequence). The DNA of the CDR3 is TGCAGTGCTTCCCAACAGGGGGCAGAAGAGACCCAGTACTTC. This gives the protein CSASQQGAEETQYF.

Only a few counts were recorded for this clonotype. The chain couples TRBV4-2 to TRBJ2-1, with unresolved D. This CDR3 has 15 amino acids. The V end was cut by 1 base, the J end by 8 bases, with 15 bases between. The germline CDR1 and CDR2 sequences are LGHNA and YNFKEQ. DNA of the CDR3: TGTGCCAGCAGCCAAGGGGATCCCGTTAGGGATGAGCAGTTCTTC. Amino acids: CASSQGDPVRDEQFF.

This clonotype has at least ten counts. V is TRBV12-3 or TRBV12-4 and J is TRBJ1-5, with 7 bases matching TRBD1. This CDR3 has 14 residues. Trimming removed 4 bases from V and 7 bases from J; junction bases left unmatched: 7. The CDR3 loop is CASSSLRTGQPQHF. DNA of the CDR3: TGTGCCAGCAGTTCGCTTCGGACAGGACAGCCCCAGCATTTT.

This clonotype was detected ten times or more. V and J are TRBV5-4 and TRBJ1-2; D unclear. The V gene lost 1 base and the J gene lost 8 bases, with 12 bases spanning the gap. The V gene's germline CDR1 is SGHNT and CDR2 YYREEE (reference sequence). CDR3 size: 13 residues. The CDR3 sequence is CASSLSELMGYTF. As DNA, the CDR3 is TGTGCCAGCAGCTTGTCTGAGCTTATGGGCTACACCTTC.

V is TRBV4-3 and J is TRBJ2-2, with a possible D match to TRBD2 (6 bases). Germline V lookup: CDR1 LGHNA, CDR2 YSLEER. This CDR3 is 14 amino acids long. The V end lost 8 bases, the J end lost 3 bases, and 13 bases lay between the germline ends. The CDR3 DNA reads as TGCGCCAGCGGAGGGGAAGTGCACACCGGGGAGCTGTTTTTT. Amino acid sequence: CASGGEVHTGELFF.

This clonotype was recorded at least ten times. The chain carries TRBV5-6 and TRBJ1-5, with D possibly TRBD1 on 6 matching bases. From germline, CDR1 is SGHDT and CDR2 YYEEEE. V dropped 4 bases and J dropped 7 bases, with 18 bases sitting between them. The CDR3 consists of 15 residues. This CDR3 reads CASSPRGGAGQPQHF. As DNA, the CDR3 is TGTGCCAGCAGCCCCCGAGGGGGGGCAGGACAGCCCCAGCATTTT.